This TCR beta chain appears in the sequencing data of a study of T cells in Graves' hyperthyroidism and ophthalmopathy (dated by TCRdb to the late 2010s). Broadly, across the study: Peripheral blood samples were taken at the time of initial diagnosis, prior to any treatment. The study also compared thyroid tissue and blood T-cell repertoires from five or six Graves' hyperthyroidism patients. The 100 discovery patients were divided at random into training and test sets in a 7:3 ratio. The paper describes TCR Vbeta CDR3 sequencing of more than 120 peripheral blood samples, made up of fewer than 50 ophthalmopathy patients, 70 to 80 hyperthyroidism patients and some 17 progressor patients. Following sampling, methimazole starting at 30 mg daily was given to hyperthyroidism patients, and high-dose intravenous methylprednisolone was given to ophthalmopathy patients. An independent validation cohort of fewer than 20 hyperthyroidism patients and approximately 16 patients who later progressed to ophthalmopathy tested prospective prediction of ophthalmopathy. To identify TCR V-J signatures that set the groups apart, the researchers used a discovery cohort of about a hundred patients, made up of around 40 with Graves' ophthalmopathy and about 60 with stable Graves' hyperthyroidism.

A patient counted as having stable Graves' hyperthyroidism if no progression to ophthalmopathy occurred over 18 months of follow-up. Hyperthyroidism patients were newly diagnosed, had a disease duration of under 2 months, and were aged 18 to 65 years. Any patient with an uncontrolled infection, another autoimmune disease, pregnancy or lactation was excluded. Diagnoses relied on clinical symptoms, serum thyroxine and TRAb, thyroid ultrasound and orbital computed tomography. PBMCs were separated from 7.5 to 10 ml of fresh peripheral blood using Ficoll-Paque density gradient centrifugation. Total RNA was extracted using Trizol reagent, and RNA quality was assessed on an Agilent 2100 Bioanalyzer. The TCR beta CDR3 regions were amplified from the RNA transcripts. The first round of RT-PCR for the TCR CDR3 was performed with the HTBI primer set and the Qiagen OneStep RT-PCR kit. A second multiplex PCR round built the libraries, followed by size selection and purification. Sequencing of the libraries was done on an Illumina HiSeq2000 using paired-end 100 bp reads. In the source study's methods: Raw data were processed with SOAPnuke, discarding reads with adapters, uncalled bases, mean Phred below 15, or no exact constant-primer or identifier match. COPE v1.2.5 was used to merge the high-quality paired reads, and each unique nucleotide sequence was defined as a clonotype. MiTCR v1.1 was used to align the clonotypes against IMGT TRBV, TRBD and TRBJ reference segments. Only V-J combinations with frequency above 0.0001, covering about 99% of repertoires, were analysed. A TCS score was defined as the ratio between F50 (clonal expansion) and ExV (chaos), using BLOSUM62-based TCRdist between CDR3 peptides within each V-J. Welch's t-statistics and random forest reduced 500 to 650 V-J features to roughly 13, which were used in a naive Bayes classifier (R e1071). The public reads were reanalyzed by TCRdb: fastp trimming at Q25, MiXCR alignment, in-frame beta chains only. When rows share a CDR3 protein, they turn into one entry using the most common DNA and genes. What appears here as the V and J calls and clone size reflects TCRdb's work, not the paper's. The sample records approximately 370,000 distinct CDR3 sequences, 15% of which are singletons. 32% of the sample is held by the ten biggest clonotypes.

V and J are truncated by 5 bases and 5 bases respectively, leaving an intervening sequence of 19 bases. The CDR1 and CDR2 encoded by the germline V gene (reference sequence) are MNHEY and SMNVEV. The CDR3 measures 15 amino acids from cysteine to phenylalanine. Solely the CDR3 DNA is kept, with 45 bases framed from the first base. Remarks on this clonotype: Its antigen specificity is not known. Base qualities were left out, and no much larger clone turns up one base away.

Overall study outcomes, separate from this receptor: No statistical method was used to fix the sample size in advance, and group allocation was not hidden from the investigators. In validation, the model predicted progression to ophthalmopathy a median of roughly 6.1 months before onset, with roughly 70% sensitivity and 72.22% specificity. Most expanded thyroid clonotypes (frequency above 0.001) were also found in blood, which suggests that blood repertoires may mirror thyroid immune responses. In cross-validation, a model built on a 13 V-J signature told ophthalmopathy apart from stable hyperthyroidism with just under 90% sensitivity and roughly 83% specificity, and in testing the same model reached 80%/75%.

The receptor chain draws on TRBV27 and TRBJ2-7; the D segment could be TRBD1, given 6 matching bases. The sequence came from a woman aged 25 to 39 with Graves' hyperthyroidism. Input material: blood. The nucleotides read TGTGCCAGCAGTGTGCTTGCCCGGGACACTGACGAGCAGTACTTC. The translation is CASSVLARDTDEQYF.